This TCR beta chain comes out of a study of T cells in Graves' hyperthyroidism and ophthalmopathy (dated by TCRdb to about 2019). The study in broad terms: Peripheral blood was collected at initial diagnosis, before any treatment. To identify TCR V-J signatures that set the groups apart, the researchers used a discovery cohort of approximately 98 patients, made up of roughly 45 with Graves' ophthalmopathy and 57 with stable Graves' hyperthyroidism. Prospective prediction of ophthalmopathy was tested in an independent validation cohort consisting of 18 to 20 hyperthyroidism patients and approximately 16 patients who later progressed to ophthalmopathy. The approximately 90 discovery patients were randomly split 7:3 into training and test sets. The study also compared thyroid tissue and blood T-cell repertoires from about six Graves' hyperthyroidism patients. After sampling, hyperthyroidism patients received methimazole starting at 30 mg daily, and ophthalmopathy patients received high-dose intravenous methylprednisolone. TCR Vbeta CDR3 sequencing of 135 peripheral blood samples (approximately 44 ophthalmopathy, over 70 hyperthyroidism and roughly 17 progressor patients) is reported in the paper. What the study reported, not specific to this receptor: Most expanded thyroid clonotypes (frequency above 0.001) were also found in blood, which suggests that blood repertoires may mirror thyroid immune responses. In validation, progression to ophthalmopathy was predicted by the model with 65% to 71% sensitivity and under 85% specificity, a median of about 6 months before onset. Sample size was not statistically predetermined, and investigators were not blinded to group allocation. Ophthalmopathy was separated from stable hyperthyroidism by a 13 V-J signature model, with just over 85% sensitivity and roughly 84% specificity obtained in cross-validation and 80%/75% obtained in testing.

A patient counted as having stable Graves' hyperthyroidism if no progression to ophthalmopathy occurred over 18 months of follow-up. Hyperthyroidism patients were newly diagnosed, had a disease duration of under 2 months, and were aged 18 to 65 years. The study excluded patients with uncontrolled infections, other autoimmune diseases, pregnancy or lactation. Clinical symptoms, serum thyroxine and TRAb, thyroid ultrasound, and orbital computed tomography formed the basis for the diagnoses. Ficoll-Paque density gradient centrifugation was used to isolate PBMCs from approximately 10 ml of fresh peripheral blood. Trizol reagent was used to extract total RNA, and RNA quality was then checked on an Agilent 2100 Bioanalyzer. The CDR3 runs 14 residues from the cysteine to the phenylalanine. Only CDR3 DNA is held: 42 bases, read in frame from base 1. The germline ends are 15 bases apart after V is trimmed by 5 bases and J by 4 bases. CDR1 DFQATT and CDR2 SNEGSKA were looked up in the germline V gene (reference sequence).

TCR beta CDR3 regions were amplified from RNA transcripts. The first round of RT-PCR for the TCR CDR3 was performed with the HTBI primer set and the Qiagen OneStep RT-PCR kit. The libraries were constructed in a second round of multiplex PCR and then size-selected and purified. Sequencing of the libraries was done on an Illumina HiSeq2000 using paired-end 100 bp reads. Concerning the study's data processing: SOAPnuke was used to process the raw data, throwing out any read that contained adapters or uncalled bases, had a mean Phred below 15, or lacked an exact constant-primer or identifier match. COPE v1.2.5 was used to merge the high-quality paired reads, and each unique nucleotide sequence was defined as a clonotype. MiTCR v1.1 was used to align clonotypes to the IMGT TRBV, TRBD and TRBJ reference segments. Only V-J combinations with frequency above 0.0001, covering about 99% of repertoires, were analysed. The TCS score was defined as the ratio of F50 (clonal expansion) to E x V (chaos), calculated using BLOSUM62-based TCRdist between CDR3 peptides within each V-J. Welch's t-statistics and random forest reduced approximately 520 V-J features to 13, which were used in a naive Bayes classifier (R e1071). The public sequencing data were trimmed at Q25 with fastp and processed into clonotypes with MiXCR by TCRdb, which kept only in-frame beta chains. Each CDR3 protein appears once, grouped with its most common genes and DNA. The V and J calls were not made by the authors but by TCRdb's processing. The sample table lists about 500,000 distinct CDR3 sequences, over 15% of them with a count of one. The top ten clones comprise 18% of the sample.

The sample holds many counts of this clonotype. What this receptor recognizes is not known. Base qualities are not at hand, and no much larger clone is one base apart. This TCR was recovered from a woman aged 18-29 years with Graves' hyperthyroidism. Input material: blood. The rearrangement combines TRBV20-1 with TRBJ2-1; the D segment might be TRBD1 or TRBD2, since each matches 5 bases. The bases read TGCAGTGCTCCTAGGATGGGGGATTACAATGAGCAGTTCTTC. This gives the protein CSAPRMGDYNEQFF.